These T cell receptor beta chains were read from a single sample in a study of identical twins. TCRdb reanalysed the 5' RACE reads using MiXCR and keeps one entry per CDR3 protein. The table has 700,000 to 950,000 distinct CDR3 sequences, over 9% seen once; the top ten hold roughly 1.6%. These same records also appear under a second study, on yellow fever vaccine responses in identical twins.

Sequenced input: PBMCs. The origin of the receptors is a woman aged 18-29 years in good health. Each CDR3 is given with its conserved first and last residue. Clone sizes are given selectively: once, few, many, or a class where the clone is expanded.

cdr3_length	clone_size	j_call	v_call	cdr3_aa
13	few	TRBJ1-4	TRBV2	CAGTRGTNEKLFF
13	many	TRBJ2-3	TRBV24-1	CATGGLAVDTQYF
14	many	TRBJ2-5	TRBV5-1	CASSLSGSQETQYF
10	-	TRBJ2-5	TRBV20-1	CSASSGTQYF
15	few	TRBJ2-3	TRBV5-5	CASSSYRGVTDTQYF
11	-	TRBJ2-1	TRBV3-1	CASREEGEQFF
16	-	TRBJ2-5	TRBV14	CASSPGRTILQETQYF
13	-	TRBJ1-3	TRBV20-1	CSARSLGGNTIYF
13	many	TRBJ1-1	TRBV5-1	CASSGTGGTEAFF
17	few	TRBJ1-1	TRBV11-2	CASSLAPPRTGYTEAFF
13	few	TRBJ1-1	TRBV20-1	CSVGPSGNTEAFF
16	many	TRBJ1-5	TRBV5-6	CASSLMDTGLNQPQHF
14	-	TRBJ2-7	TRBV7-9	CASTKTGVSDEQYF
17	-	TRBJ2-6	TRBV7-8	CASSPKRDSSGANVLTF
12	many	TRBJ2-1	TRBV29-1	CSVESERDEQFF
17	many	TRBJ2-1	TRBV4-1	CASSQTASGSPYNEQFF
20	-	TRBJ2-3	TRBV20-1	CSARDTGLAGARGITDTQYF